A single sample gave rise to the 16 T cell receptor beta chains below, sequenced in a study of CD8 T cells in ankylosing spondylitis. Via MiXCR, TCRdb re-called the 5' RACE reads, giving one row per CDR3 protein. The data contain 200,000 to 300,000 distinct CDR3 sequences, about 24% of them seen just once; the ten biggest clones take up approximately 0.61%. Sequencing was performed on blood, either unsorted or a sorted T cell fraction (not recorded which). The receptors shown here come from a male donor with ankylosing spondylitis or in good health (not recorded which).

This clonotype was observed many times. The chain has TRBV12-3 or TRBV12-4 and TRBJ2-3; TRBD2 agrees at 11 bases. V was pared by 5 bases and J by 0 bases, with 1 base of the junction left unmatched. This CDR3 is built from 15 residues. The CDR3 bases are TGTGCCAGCAGTAGACTAGCGGGGAGCACAGATACGCAGTATTTT. Its protein is CASSRLAGSTDTQYF.

The V and J genes are TRBV20-1 and TRBJ2-7; 7 bases agree with TRBD2. The CDR3 contains 13 residues. The germline gives CDR1 DFQATT, CDR2 SNEGSKA (reference sequence). Germline trimming cut 5 bases from V and 2 bases from J; bases unmatched to any gene: 6. Here the CDR3 reads CSAPRDYTYEQYF. The DNA of the CDR3 is TGCAGTGCTCCTCGGGACTATACCTACGAGCAGTACTTC.

In regard to this clonotype: One junction end disagrees with the germline gene, perhaps due to a read error. The V gene is TRBV11-3, the J gene TRBJ2-2; D may be TRBD1 (6 bases). CDR3 size: 12 residues. Looked up from germline, CDR1 is SGHNT and CDR2 is YENEEA. The CDR3 DNA is TGTGCCAGCAGCCTAGACAGGGGGGAGCTGTTTTTT. This translates into CASSLDRGELFF.

This clonotype has only a few counts. This chain connects TRBV20-1 to TRBJ2-1, with 7 positions matching TRBD1. Germline values: CDR1 DFQATT, CDR2 SNEGSKA (reference sequence). The CDR3 extends over 12 amino acids. V was pared by 7 bases and J by 4 bases, with 4 bases of the junction left unmatched. CDR3 region: CSGQGNYNEQFF. In DNA form, the CDR3 reads TGCAGTGGACAGGGAAATTACAATGAGCAGTTCTTC.

This clonotype was observed many times. V usage is TRBV24-1 and J usage is TRBJ2-3; 10 bases are shared with TRBD2. The CDR3 extends over 16 amino acids. CDR1 is KGHDR, CDR2 SFDVKD, per germline. V shed 3 bases and J 0 bases; nucleotides not matched to a gene: 2. CDR3 amino acids: CATSDPLAGSTDTQYF. The CDR3 region has the DNA TGTGCCACCAGTGATCCACTAGCGGGGAGCACAGATACGCAGTATTTT.

This clonotype was observed a handful of times. The rearrangement uses TRBV20-1 and TRBJ2-7; D perhaps matches TRBD1 (5 bases). The CDR3 has 12 residues. CDR1 and CDR2 (germline): DFQATT, SNEGSKA (reference sequence). Trimming left V 8 bases short and J 1 base short, with 12 bases between. The CDR3 sequence is CSSRRDSYEQYF. The CDR3 DNA sequence: TGCAGTTCACGCAGGGATTCCTACGAGCAGTACTTC.

The chain joins TRBV7-9 to TRBJ1-6; D uncertain. This CDR3 spans 16 amino acids. Trimming cost V 3 bases and J 7 bases, with 16 bases left between them. Germline CDR1 SEHNR, CDR2 FQNEAQ (reference sequence). CDR3 sequence: CASSLRVSSRNSPLHF. CDR3 nucleotides: TGTGCCAGCAGCTTGAGGGTCAGTTCGAGGAATTCACCCCTCCACTTT.

The genes are TRBV20-1 and TRBJ2-2, with 7 positions matching TRBD2. The CDR3 covers 15 residues. J was trimmed by 4 bases and V by 6 bases; bases with no gene match: 11. Germline CDR1 DFQATT, CDR2 SNEGSKA (reference sequence). CDR3 residues: CSATGGVRGTGELFF. The CDR3 coding sequence is TGCAGTGCAACGGGGGGTGTCCGGGGCACCGGGGAGCTGTTTTTT.

The CDR3 loop is CAISDLTGAAYETQYF. CDR3 sequence (DNA): TGTGCCATCAGTGACCTCACAGGGGCGGCTTACGAGACCCAGTACTTC. This chain joins TRBV10-3 and TRBJ2-5; 7 bases map to TRBD1. The CDR3 is made up of 16 amino acids. V trimming: 3 bases; J trimming: 5 bases; junction bases outside the gene matches: 12. In germline, CDR1 is ENHRY, CDR2 SYGVKD.

This clonotype has a count of ten or more. This chain joins TRBV20-1 and TRBJ1-4; D uncertain. The CDR3 sequence is 14 residues long. The germline CDR1 and CDR2 sequences are DFQATT and SNEGSKA (reference sequence). V was pared by 1 base and J by 4 bases, with 10 bases between. CDR3 nucleotide sequence: TGCAGTGCTAGAGTTTTAGGCTTTAATGAAAAACTGTTTTTT. Protein product: CSARVLGFNEKLFF.

The sample holds a few counts of this clonotype. The chain is built from TRBV4-2 and TRBJ2-6, with D unresolved. Trimming cost V 3 bases and J 5 bases, with 11 bases left between them. The CDR3 contains 15 residues. Germline values: CDR1 LGHNA, CDR2 YNFKEQ. This CDR3 is CASSQQVTRANVLTF. The CDR3 bases are TGTGCCAGCAGCCAGCAGGTCACGAGGGCCAACGTCCTGACTTTC.

This clonotype has just a few counts. The rearrangement uses TRBV20-1 and TRBJ2-3; 10 bases are shared with TRBD2. The junction had 10 bases not matched to a gene; V was cut back by 4 bases and J by 6 bases. The V gene's germline CDR1 is DFQATT and CDR2 SNEGSKA (reference sequence). The CDR3 consists of 15 residues. The CDR3 DNA reads as TGCAGTGCTACGAAAGGGACTAGCGTCTGGGATACGCAGTATTTT. Its translation: CSATKGTSVWDTQYF.

The rearrangement uses TRBV24-1 and TRBJ2-1; a possible D gene is TRBD1 (6 bases). Deletions cut 4 bases from V and 7 bases from J, with 19 bases between. The CDR3 has 16 residues. From germline, CDR1 is KGHDR and CDR2 SFDVKD. The CDR3 DNA reads as TGTGCCACCAGTGACCCCGGGACAAAGAGCGCGAATGAGCAGTTCTTC. Translating it yields CATSDPGTKSANEQFF.

This clonotype has more than one count but fewer than ten. The rearrangement uses TRBV12-3 or TRBV12-4 and TRBJ1-1, with D hard to call. Trimming removed 7 bases from V and 3 bases from J, with 12 bases in between. The CDR3 is made up of 13 amino acids. The CDR3 sequence: CASTSGRYTEAFF. CDR3 nucleotides: TGTGCCAGCACCTCGGGCAGATACACTGAAGCTTTCTTT.

The rearrangement links TRBV5-6 to TRBJ1-1, with 9 bases lining up with TRBD1. V gave up 4 bases and J gave up 1 base; unmatched junction bases: 8. The CDR3 extends over 16 amino acids. Per germline, CDR1 SGHDT and CDR2 YYEEEE. DNA for the CDR3: TGTGCCAGCAGCCCACAGGGGGCGAGCTCGAACACTGAAGCTTTCTTT. This codes for CASSPQGASSNTEAFF.

The V gene is TRBV20-1, the J gene TRBJ1-2; D call uncertain. Germline V CDR1 and CDR2: DFQATT, SNEGSKA (reference sequence). The CDR3 runs to 14 residues. Between the trimmed V and J ends, which lost 0 bases and 4 bases, there was a span of 12 bases. CDR3 loop: CSARDFGAVYGYTF. The CDR3 DNA reads as TGCAGTGCTAGAGATTTTGGAGCAGTCTATGGCTACACCTTC.